These T cell receptor beta chains were read from a single sample in a study of cytomegalovirus exposure and HLA in healthy donors. Clones were sequenced by immunoSEQ multiplex PCR, and TCRdb holds only the in-frame ones, with some missing. The data show more than 110,000 clones, with about 76% seen just once and about 3% held by the top ten. The sequencing input was PBMCs. Every receptor here comes from a female donor in good health and CMV-seronegative. The CDR3 runs from the conserved cysteine through the conserved F or W. D genes are given only for firm matches. Clone size, where shown, is once, few, many, or a class for clones that have expanded.

V: TRBV15
D: NA
J: TRBJ2-3
size: NA
DNA: TGTGCCACCACAGGACCAGGGTATGACGCAGATACGCAGTATTTT
CDR3: CATTGPGYDADTQYF

V: TRBV27
D: NA
J: TRBJ2-3
size: NA
DNA: TGTGCCAGCAGTTTTCTGGCGGGAAGCACAGATACGCAGTATTTT
CDR3: CASSFLAGSTDTQYF

V: TRBV25-1
D: TRBD2
J: TRBJ2-7
size: NA
DNA: TGTGCCAGCAGTATGGACCAGGCGGGAGTGGAGCAGTACTTC
CDR3: CASSMDQAGVEQYF

V: TRBV27
D: TRBD1
J: TRBJ2-7
size: NA
DNA: TGTGCCAGCAGTTCCGAGACAGGGGGCTCAATTCTGCAGTACTTC
CDR3: CASSSETGGSILQYF

V: TRBV6-6
D: NA
J: TRBJ2-5
size: NA
DNA: TGTGCCAGCAGTTACGAAGGGGGACGAGAGACCCAGTACTTC
CDR3: CASSYEGGRETQYF

V: TRBV6-6
D: TRBD1
J: TRBJ1-6
size: many
DNA: TGTGCCAGCAGTTCCGGGACAGGGTTTGGGAATTCACCCCTCCACTTT
CDR3: CASSSGTGFGNSPLHF

V: TRBV6-1
D: NA
J: TRBJ1-1
size: once
DNA: TGTGCCAGCAGCCAGAACCCTGAAGCTTTCTTT
CDR3: CASSQNPEAFF

V: TRBV29-1
D: NA
J: TRBJ1-3
size: NA
DNA: TGCAGCGCCTCACGGTCAGGGTTTGGAAACACCATATATTTT
CDR3: CSASRSGFGNTIYF

V: TRBV6-1
D: TRBD1
J: TRBJ1-2
size: few
DNA: TGTGCCAGCAGTGAAGGGGACAGCTATGGCTACACCTTC
CDR3: CASSEGDSYGYTF

V: TRBV18
D: NA
J: TRBJ2-6
size: NA
DNA: TGTGCCAGCTCACCGATGGTGGCCGGGGCCAACGTCCTGACTTTC
CDR3: CASSPMVAGANVLTF

V: TRBV19
D: NA
J: TRBJ1-5
size: NA
DNA: TGTGCCAGTAGGCCTCTTAGGGGCCACTATAGCAATCAGCCCCAGCATTTT
CDR3: CASRPLRGHYSNQPQHF

V: TRBV4-3
D: TRBD1
J: TRBJ2-3
size: NA
DNA: TGCGCCAGCAGCCAAGACCTCAAGACAGGGGTCAGCACAGATACGCAGTATTTT
CDR3: CASSQDLKTGVSTDTQYF

V: TRBV19
D: NA
J: TRBJ1-5
size: NA
DNA: TGTGCCAGTAGTAGTCAGAACAATCAGCCCCAGCATTTT
CDR3: CASSSQNNQPQHF

V: TRBV7-9
D: NA
J: TRBJ2-5
size: NA
DNA: TGTGCCAGCAGCCAAGGTCCGGGTAGAGAGGAGACCCAGTACTTC
CDR3: CASSQGPGREETQYF

V: TRBV5-4
D: TRBD1
J: TRBJ2-7
size: NA
DNA: TGTGCCAGCAGCACCCGGACAGGGTTCGGCGAGCAGTACTTC
CDR3: CASSTRTGFGEQYF

V: TRBV5-1
D: TRBD1
J: TRBJ1-2
size: NA
DNA: TGCGCCAGCAGGGTTACAGGGGACTATGGCTACACCTTC
CDR3: CASRVTGDYGYTF

V: TRBV6-5
D: NA
J: TRBJ2-2
size: NA
DNA: TGTGCCAGCAGTTATCAACAGGGATTCGCCGGGGAGCTGTTTTTT
CDR3: CASSYQQGFAGELFF